The source of this T cell receptor (beta chain) is a study of CD8 T cells in Susac syndrome. Sequencing targeted TCR beta in T cells from blood (CD8+ and CD4+). Controls were age- and sex-matched healthy donors. Isolation of CD8+ and CD4+ T cells was performed negatively, whereas enrichment of TEMRA cells was done by FACS. V was shortened by 4 bases and J by 2 bases, with 15 bases between the two germline ends. This CDR3 contains 17 residues. CDR1 is LNHDA and CDR2 is SQIVND in the germline V gene (reference sequence). cDNA came from approximately 0.5 to 1 ug RNA primed by random hexamers. TCRdb re-called the immunoSEQ multiplex PCR reads with MiXCR, one entry per CDR3 protein. The sample includes approximately 120,000 distinct CDR3 sequences, under 95% of them seen just once.

The V gene is TRBV19, the J gene TRBJ2-6, with a possible D match to TRBD1 (5 bases). Specimen: CD8+ T cells from PBMCs. The clonotype originates from a human donor in good health. The CDR3 nucleotides read TGTGCCAGTAGTACCCGGCCCGACAGACCTGGGGCCAACGTCCTGACTTTC. Encoded protein: CASSTRPDRPGANVLTF.